The entry below gives a single T cell receptor (beta chain) sequence along with its context. Patients at the Seattle site were enrolled during active infection and followed longitudinally. This sample stems from a study of blood T cell repertoires in COVID-19. About the research overall: Researchers got acute and convalescent COVID-19 samples from the United States, Italy and Spain. T cells, B-cell-depleted T cells, or PBMCs provided the cDNA or gDNA that served as material.

In the original processing: Quantification of nucleated cells was approximated via reference gene primer amplification. Method: immunoSEQ multiplex PCR; TCRdb's copy keeps in-frame clones and lacks some. V, J and clone size derive from that table, while D and trimming were established from the DNA sequence. The sample includes roughly 70,000 clones, 76% of them seen just once. The CDR3 length is 14 residues. V lost 6 bases, J lost 2 bases, and 13 bases lay in between. Germline CDR1 and CDR2: MNHEY and SMNVEV (reference sequence). The source material was peripheral blood. The chain combines TRBV27 with TRBJ2-5; maybe TRBD2 (5 bases). The TCR sequence derives from a man aged 55 to 70 with COVID-19, enrolled during active disease. CDR3 in DNA: TGTGCCAGCAGGCGTCCGGGGATACAAGAGACCCAGTACTTC. It yields the protein CASRRPGIQETQYF.